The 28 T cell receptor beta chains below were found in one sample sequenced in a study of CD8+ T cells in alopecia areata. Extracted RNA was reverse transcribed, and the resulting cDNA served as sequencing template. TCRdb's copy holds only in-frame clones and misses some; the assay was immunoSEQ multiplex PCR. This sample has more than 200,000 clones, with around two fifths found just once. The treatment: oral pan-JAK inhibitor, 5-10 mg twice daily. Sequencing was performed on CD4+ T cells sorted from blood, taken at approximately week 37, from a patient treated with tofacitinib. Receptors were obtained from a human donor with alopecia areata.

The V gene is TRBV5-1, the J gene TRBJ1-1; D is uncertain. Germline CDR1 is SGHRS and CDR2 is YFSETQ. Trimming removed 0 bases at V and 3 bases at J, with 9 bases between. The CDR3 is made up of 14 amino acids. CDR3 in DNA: TGCGCCAGCAGCTTGGAACAGTTGTACACTGAAGCTTTCTTT. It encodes CASSLEQLYTEAFF.

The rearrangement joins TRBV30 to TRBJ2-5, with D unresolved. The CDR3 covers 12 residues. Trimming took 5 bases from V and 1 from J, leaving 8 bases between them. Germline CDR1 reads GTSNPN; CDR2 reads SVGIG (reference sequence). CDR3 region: CAWSTTQETQYF. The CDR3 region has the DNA TGTGCCTGGTCTACTACCCAAGAGACCCAGTACTTC.

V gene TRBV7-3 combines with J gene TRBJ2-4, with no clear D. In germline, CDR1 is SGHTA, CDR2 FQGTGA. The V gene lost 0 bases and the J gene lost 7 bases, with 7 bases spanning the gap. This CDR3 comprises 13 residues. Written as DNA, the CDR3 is TGTGCCAGCAGCTTAACTAGTGCGAACATTCAGTACTTC. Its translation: CASSLTSANIQYF.

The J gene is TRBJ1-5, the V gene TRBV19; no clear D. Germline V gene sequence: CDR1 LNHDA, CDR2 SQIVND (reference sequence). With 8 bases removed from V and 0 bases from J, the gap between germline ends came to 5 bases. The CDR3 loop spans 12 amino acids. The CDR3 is CASGYSNQPQHF. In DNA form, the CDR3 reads TGTGCCAGTGGATATAGCAATCAGCCCCAGCATTTT.

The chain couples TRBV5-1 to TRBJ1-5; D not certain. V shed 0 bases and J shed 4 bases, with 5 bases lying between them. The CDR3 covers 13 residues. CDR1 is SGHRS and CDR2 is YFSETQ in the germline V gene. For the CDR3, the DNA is TGCGCCAGCAGCTTGGCGCAGAATCAGCCCCAGCATTTT. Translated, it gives CASSLAQNQPQHF. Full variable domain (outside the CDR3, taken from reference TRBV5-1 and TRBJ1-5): KAGVTQTPRYLIKTRGQQVTLSCSPISGHRSVSWYQQTPGQGLQFLFEYFSETQRNKGNFPGRFSGRQFSNSRSEMNVSTLELGDSALYLCASSLAQNQPQHFGDGTRLSIL.

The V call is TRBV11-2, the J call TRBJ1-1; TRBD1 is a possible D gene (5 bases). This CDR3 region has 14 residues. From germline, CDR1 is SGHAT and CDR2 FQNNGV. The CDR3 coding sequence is TGTGCAGCTAGACTCCGTACGGGGGACACTGAAGCTTTCTTT. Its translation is CAARLRTGDTEAFF.

DNA of the CDR3: TGTGCCAGCATAGGTTGGGAGCGGGATGGTCCCAAAAACATTCAGTACTTC. Translation gives CASIGWERDGPKNIQYF. The rearrangement joins TRBV28 to TRBJ2-4; 7 bases are shared with TRBD2. The CDR3 is 17 residues long. Losses at the gene ends were 7 bases for V and 2 bases for J; bases not matched to a gene: 14. CDR1 and CDR2 from the germline V gene are MDHEN and SYDVKM.

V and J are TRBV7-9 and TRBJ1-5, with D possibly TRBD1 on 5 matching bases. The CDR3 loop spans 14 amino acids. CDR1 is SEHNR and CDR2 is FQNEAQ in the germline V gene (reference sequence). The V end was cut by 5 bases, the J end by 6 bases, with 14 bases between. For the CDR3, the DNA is TGTGCCAGCAGCCAATCGACAGCCCGTCAGCCCCAGCATTTT. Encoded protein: CASSQSTARQPQHF. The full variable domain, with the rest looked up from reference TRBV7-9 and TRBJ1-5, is DTGVSQNPRHKITKRGQNVTFRCDPISEHNRLYWYRQTLGQGPEFLTYFQNEAQLEKSRLLSDRFSAERPKGSFSTLEIQRTEQGDSAMYLCASSQSTARQPQHFGDGTRLSIL.

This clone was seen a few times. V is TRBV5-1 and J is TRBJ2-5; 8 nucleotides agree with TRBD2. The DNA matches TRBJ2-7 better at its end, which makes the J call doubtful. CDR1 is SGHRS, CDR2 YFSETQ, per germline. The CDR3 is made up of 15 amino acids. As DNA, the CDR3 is TGCGCCAGCAGTCCAAAGCGGGAGTGGGGCTACGAGCAGTACTTC. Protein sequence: CASSPKREWGYEQYF.

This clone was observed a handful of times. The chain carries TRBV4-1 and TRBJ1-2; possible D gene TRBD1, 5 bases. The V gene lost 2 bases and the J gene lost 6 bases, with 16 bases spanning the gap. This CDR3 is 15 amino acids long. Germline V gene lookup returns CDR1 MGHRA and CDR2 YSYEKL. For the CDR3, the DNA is TGCGCCAGCAGCCAACCGGGACCCTCGGAGAATGGCTACACCTTC. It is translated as CASSQPGPSENGYTF.

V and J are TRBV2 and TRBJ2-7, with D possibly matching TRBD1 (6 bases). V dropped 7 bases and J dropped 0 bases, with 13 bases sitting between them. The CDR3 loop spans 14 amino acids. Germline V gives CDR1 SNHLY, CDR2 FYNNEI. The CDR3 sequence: CASNARDTSYEQYF. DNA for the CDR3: TGTGCCAGCAATGCCCGGGACACCTCCTACGAGCAGTACTTC.

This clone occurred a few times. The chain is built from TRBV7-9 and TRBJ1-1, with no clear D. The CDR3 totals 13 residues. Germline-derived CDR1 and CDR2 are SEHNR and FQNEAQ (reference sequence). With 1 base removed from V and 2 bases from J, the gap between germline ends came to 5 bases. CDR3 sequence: CASSLGANTEAFF. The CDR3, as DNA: TGTGCCAGCAGCTTAGGGGCAAACACTGAAGCTTTCTTT.

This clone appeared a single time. The CDR3 loop reads CASRRTSGRVSVGTDTQYF. CDR3 nucleotides: TGCGCCAGCAGGCGGACTAGCGGGAGAGTAAGTGTAGGCACAGATACGCAGTATTTT. The chain recombines TRBV4-1 with TRBJ2-3; TRBD2 agrees at 13 bases. CDR1 is MGHRA, CDR2 YSYEKL, per germline. J gave up 1 base and V 6 bases, and 13 bases lay outside the gene matches. The CDR3 loop spans 19 amino acids.

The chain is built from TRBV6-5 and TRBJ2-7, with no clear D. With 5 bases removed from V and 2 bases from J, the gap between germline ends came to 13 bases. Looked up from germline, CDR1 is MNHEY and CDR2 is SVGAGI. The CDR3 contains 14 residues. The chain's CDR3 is CASSRSTSAYEQYF. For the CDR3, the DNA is TGTGCCAGCAGTCGAAGCACATCTGCCTACGAGCAGTACTTC.

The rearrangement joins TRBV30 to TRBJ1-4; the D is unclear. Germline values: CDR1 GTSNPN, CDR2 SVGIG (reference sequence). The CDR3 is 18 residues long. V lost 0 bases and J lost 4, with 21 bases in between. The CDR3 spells CAWSVRGPGRKLNEKLFF. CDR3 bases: TGTGCCTGGAGTGTAAGAGGGCCCGGGAGGAAGCTTAATGAAAAACTGTTTTTT.

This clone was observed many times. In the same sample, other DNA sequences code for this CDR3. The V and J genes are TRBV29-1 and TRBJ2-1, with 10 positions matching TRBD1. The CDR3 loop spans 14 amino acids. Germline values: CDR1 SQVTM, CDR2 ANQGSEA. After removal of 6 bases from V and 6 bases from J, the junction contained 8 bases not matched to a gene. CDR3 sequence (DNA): TGCAGCGTCGCCGGGACAGGGGTGCGCAATGAGCAGTTCTTC. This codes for CSVAGTGVRNEQFF.

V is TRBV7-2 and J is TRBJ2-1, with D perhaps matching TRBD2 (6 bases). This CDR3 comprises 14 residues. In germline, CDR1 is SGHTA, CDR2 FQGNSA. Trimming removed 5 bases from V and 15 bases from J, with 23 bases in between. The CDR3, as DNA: TGTGCCAGCAGCCGACCGGGACTCCCATTCGGCGCGTTCTTC. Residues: CASSRPGLPFGAFF.

Written as DNA, the CDR3 is TGTGCCTGGGGTCACAGGGGGCTGGAAGAGCAGTACTTC. Translation gives CAWGHRGLEEQYF. The genes are TRBV30 and TRBJ2-7; 9 bases align to TRBD1. Trimming removed 5 bases from V and 7 bases from J; junction bases left unmatched: 9. The germline V gene has CDR1 GTSNPN and CDR2 SVGIG (reference sequence). The CDR3 totals 13 residues.

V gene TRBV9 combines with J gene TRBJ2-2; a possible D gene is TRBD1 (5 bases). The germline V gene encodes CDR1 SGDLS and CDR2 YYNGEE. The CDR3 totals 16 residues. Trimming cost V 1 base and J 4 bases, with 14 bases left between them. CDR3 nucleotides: TGTGCCAGCAGCGTAAATTCCAGGGTGGGCACCGGGGAGCTGTTTTTT. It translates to CASSVNSRVGTGELFF.

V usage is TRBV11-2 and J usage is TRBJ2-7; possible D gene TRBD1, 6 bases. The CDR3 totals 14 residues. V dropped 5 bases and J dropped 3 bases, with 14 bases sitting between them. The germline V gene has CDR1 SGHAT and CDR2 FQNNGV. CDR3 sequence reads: CASSTQGPDYEQYF. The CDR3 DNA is TGTGCCAGCAGCACACAGGGCCCCGACTACGAGCAGTACTTC.

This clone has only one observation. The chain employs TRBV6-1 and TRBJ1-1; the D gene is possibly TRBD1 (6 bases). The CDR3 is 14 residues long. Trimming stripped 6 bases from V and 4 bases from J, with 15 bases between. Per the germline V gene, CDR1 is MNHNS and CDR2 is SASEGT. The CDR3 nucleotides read TGTGCCAGCAGCACGGGGGGGGGCTTCACTGAAGCTTTCTTT. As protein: CASSTGGGFTEAFF.

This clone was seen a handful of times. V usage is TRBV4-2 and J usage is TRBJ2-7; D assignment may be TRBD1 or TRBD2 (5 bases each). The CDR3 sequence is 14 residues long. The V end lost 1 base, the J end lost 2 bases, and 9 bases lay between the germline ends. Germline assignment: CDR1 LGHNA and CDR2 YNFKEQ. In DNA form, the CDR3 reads TGTGCCAGCAGCCAAGTCAGGGAGACCTACGAGCAGTACTTC. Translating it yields CASSQVRETYEQYF.

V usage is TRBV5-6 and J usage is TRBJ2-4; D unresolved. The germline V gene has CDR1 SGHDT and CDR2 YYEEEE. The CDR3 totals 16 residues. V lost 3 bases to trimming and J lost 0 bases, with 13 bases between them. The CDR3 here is CASSSRRSLAKNIQYF. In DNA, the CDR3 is TGTGCCAGCAGCTCACGTAGGAGTCTAGCCAAAAACATTCAGTACTTC.

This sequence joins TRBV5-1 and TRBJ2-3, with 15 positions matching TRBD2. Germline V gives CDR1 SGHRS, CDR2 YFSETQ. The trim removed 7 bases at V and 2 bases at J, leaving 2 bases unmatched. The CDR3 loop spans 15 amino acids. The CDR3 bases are TGCGCCAGCGGACTAGCGGGAGGGCTCACAGATACGCAGTATTTT. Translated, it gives CASGLAGGLTDTQYF.

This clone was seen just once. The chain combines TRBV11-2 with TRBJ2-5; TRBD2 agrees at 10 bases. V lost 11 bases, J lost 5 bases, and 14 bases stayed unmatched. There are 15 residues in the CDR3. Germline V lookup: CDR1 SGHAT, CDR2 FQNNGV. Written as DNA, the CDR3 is TGTGCCGACCGGTGGAGCGGGAGGGCCGGGGAGACCCAGTACTTC. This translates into CADRWSGRAGETQYF. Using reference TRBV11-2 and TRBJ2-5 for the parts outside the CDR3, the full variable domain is EAGVAQSPRYKIIEKRQSVAFWCNPISGHATLYWYQQILGQGPKLLIQFQNNGVVDDSQLPKDRFSAERLKGVDSTLKIQPAKLEDSAVYLCADRWSGRAGETQYFGPGTRLLVL.

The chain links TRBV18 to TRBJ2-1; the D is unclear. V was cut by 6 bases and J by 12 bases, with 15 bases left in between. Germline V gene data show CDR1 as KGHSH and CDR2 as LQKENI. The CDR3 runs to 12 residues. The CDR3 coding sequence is TGTGCCAGCTCGACCACTCTTTTGTGGCAGTTCTTC. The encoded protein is CASSTTLLWQFF.

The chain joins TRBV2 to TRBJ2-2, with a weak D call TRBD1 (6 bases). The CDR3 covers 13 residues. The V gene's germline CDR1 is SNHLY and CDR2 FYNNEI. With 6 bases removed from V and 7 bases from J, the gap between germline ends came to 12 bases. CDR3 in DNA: TGTGCCAGCAGGGACAGCGGAGGCGGGGAGCTGTTTTTT. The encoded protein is CASRDSGGGELFF.

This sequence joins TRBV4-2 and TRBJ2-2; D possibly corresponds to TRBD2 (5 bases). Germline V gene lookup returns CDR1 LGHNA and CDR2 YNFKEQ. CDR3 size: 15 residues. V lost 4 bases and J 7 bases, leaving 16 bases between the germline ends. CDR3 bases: TGTGCCAGCAGCCCCCGTCCGGGAAGGAACGGGGAGCTGTTTTTT. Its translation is CASSPRPGRNGELFF.